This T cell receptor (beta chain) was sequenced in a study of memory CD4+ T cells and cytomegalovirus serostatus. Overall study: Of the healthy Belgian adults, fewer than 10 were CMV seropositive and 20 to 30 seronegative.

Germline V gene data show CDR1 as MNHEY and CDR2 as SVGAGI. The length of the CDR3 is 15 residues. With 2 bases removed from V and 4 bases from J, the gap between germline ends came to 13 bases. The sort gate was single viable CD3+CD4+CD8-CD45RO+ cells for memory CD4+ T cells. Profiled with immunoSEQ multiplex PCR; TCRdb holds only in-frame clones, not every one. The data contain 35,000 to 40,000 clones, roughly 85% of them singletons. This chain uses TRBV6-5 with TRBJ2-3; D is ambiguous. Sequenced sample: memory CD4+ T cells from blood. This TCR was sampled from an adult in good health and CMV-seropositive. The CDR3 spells CASSYRVGSPDTQYF. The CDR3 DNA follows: TGTGCCAGCAGTTACCGGGTAGGGTCGCCAGATACGCAGTATTTT.